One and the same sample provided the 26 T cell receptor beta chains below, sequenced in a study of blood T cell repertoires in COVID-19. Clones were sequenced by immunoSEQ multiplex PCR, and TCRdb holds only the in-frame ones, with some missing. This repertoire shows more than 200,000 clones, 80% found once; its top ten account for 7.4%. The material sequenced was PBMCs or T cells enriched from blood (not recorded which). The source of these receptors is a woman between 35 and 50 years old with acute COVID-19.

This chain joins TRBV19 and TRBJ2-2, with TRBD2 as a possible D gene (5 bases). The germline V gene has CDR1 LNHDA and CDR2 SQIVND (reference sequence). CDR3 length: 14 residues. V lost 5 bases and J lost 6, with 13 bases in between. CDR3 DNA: TGTGCCAGTAGTGTCAGCGGTACTCCCGGGGAGCTGTTTTTT. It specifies CASSVSGTPGELFF.

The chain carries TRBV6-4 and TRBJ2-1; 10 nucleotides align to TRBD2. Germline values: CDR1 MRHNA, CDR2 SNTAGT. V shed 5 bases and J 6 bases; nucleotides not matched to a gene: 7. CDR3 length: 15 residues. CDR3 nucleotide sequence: TGTGCCAGCAGTATCCTAGCGGGAGTGGGCAATGAGCAGTTCTTC. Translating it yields CASSILAGVGNEQFF.

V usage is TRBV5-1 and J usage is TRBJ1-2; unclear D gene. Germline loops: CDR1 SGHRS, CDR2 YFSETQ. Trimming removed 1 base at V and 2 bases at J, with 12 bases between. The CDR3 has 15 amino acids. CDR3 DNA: TGCGCCAGCAGCTTGACTAGCGGGGAAAACTATGGCTACACCTTC. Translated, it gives CASSLTSGENYGYTF.

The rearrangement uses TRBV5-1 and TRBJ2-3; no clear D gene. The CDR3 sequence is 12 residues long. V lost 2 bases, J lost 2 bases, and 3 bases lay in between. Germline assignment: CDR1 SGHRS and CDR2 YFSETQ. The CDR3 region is CASSFNTDTQYF. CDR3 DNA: TGCGCCAGCAGCTTTAACACAGATACGCAGTATTTT.

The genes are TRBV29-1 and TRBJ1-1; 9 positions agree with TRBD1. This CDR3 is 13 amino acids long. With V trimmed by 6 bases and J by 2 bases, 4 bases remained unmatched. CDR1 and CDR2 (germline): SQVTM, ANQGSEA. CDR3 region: CSVATGGNTEAFF. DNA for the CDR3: TGCAGCGTAGCTACAGGGGGCAACACTGAAGCTTTCTTT.

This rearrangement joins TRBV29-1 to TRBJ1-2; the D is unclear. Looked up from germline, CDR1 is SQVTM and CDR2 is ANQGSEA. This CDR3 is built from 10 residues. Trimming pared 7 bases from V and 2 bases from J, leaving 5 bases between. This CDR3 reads CSGGNYGYTF. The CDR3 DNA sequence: TGCAGCGGAGGGAACTATGGCTACACCTTC.

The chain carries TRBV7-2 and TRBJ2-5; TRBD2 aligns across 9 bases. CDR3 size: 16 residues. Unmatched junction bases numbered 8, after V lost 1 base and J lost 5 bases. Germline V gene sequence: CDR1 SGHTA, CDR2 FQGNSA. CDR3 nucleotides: TGTGCCAGCAGCTTAGGGGGTAGCGGGAGCCGGGAGACCCAGTACTTC. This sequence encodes CASSLGGSGSRETQYF.

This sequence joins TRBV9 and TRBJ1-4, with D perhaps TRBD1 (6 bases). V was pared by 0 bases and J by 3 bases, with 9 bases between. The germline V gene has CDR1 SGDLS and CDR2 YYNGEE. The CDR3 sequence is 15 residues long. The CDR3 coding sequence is TGTGCCAGCAGCGTAGCTCAGGGGCCTAATGAAAAACTGTTTTTT. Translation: CASSVAQGPNEKLFF.

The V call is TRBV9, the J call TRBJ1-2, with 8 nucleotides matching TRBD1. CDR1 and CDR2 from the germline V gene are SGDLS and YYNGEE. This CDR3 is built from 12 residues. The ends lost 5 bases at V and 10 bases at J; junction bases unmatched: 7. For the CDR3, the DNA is TGTGCCAGCAGTGCCTACAGGGGGATCTACACCTTC. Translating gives CASSAYRGIYTF. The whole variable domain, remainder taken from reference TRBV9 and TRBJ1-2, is DSGVTQTPKHLITATGQRVTLRCSPRSGDLSVYWYQQSLDQGLQFLIQYYNGEERAKGNILERFSAQQFPDLHSELNLSSLELGDSALYFCASSAYRGIYTFGSGTRLTVV.

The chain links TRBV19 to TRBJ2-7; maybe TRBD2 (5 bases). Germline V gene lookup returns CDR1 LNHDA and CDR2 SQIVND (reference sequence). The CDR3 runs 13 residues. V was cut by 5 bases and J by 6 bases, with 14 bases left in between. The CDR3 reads CASSAGGSREQYF. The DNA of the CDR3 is TGTGCCAGTAGTGCAGGAGGATCCCGCGAGCAGTACTTC.

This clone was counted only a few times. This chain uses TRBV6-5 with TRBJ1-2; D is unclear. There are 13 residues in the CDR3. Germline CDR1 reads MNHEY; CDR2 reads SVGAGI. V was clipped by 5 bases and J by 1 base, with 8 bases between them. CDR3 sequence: CASSQTSNYGYTF. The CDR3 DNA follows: TGTGCCAGCAGTCAGACAAGTAACTATGGCTACACCTTC.

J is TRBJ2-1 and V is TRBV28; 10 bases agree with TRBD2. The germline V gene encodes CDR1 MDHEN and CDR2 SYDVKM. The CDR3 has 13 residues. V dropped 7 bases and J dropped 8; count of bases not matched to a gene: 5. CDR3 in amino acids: CASTGLASDEQFF. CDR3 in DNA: TGTGCCAGCACGGGACTAGCGTCGGATGAGCAGTTCTTC.

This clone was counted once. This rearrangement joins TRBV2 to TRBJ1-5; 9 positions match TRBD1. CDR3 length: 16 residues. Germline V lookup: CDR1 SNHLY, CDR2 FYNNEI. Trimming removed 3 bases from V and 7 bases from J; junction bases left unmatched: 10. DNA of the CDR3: TGTGCCAGCAGTGACGTTGTGACAGGGGGTGTCCAGCCCCAGCATTTT. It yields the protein CASSDVVTGGVQPQHF.

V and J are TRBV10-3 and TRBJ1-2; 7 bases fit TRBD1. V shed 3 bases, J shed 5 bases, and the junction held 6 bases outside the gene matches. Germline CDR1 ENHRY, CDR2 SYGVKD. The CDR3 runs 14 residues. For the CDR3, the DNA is TGTGCCATCAGTGACGGGGGACAGATGTATGGCTACACCTTC. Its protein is CAISDGGQMYGYTF.

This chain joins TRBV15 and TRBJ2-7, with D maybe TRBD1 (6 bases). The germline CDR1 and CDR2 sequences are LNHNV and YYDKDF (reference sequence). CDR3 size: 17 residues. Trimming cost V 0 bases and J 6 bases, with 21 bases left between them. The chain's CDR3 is CATSRDPSGAALSEQYF. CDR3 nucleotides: TGTGCCACCAGCAGAGATCCTTCAGGGGCCGCCCTGTCCGAGCAGTACTTC.

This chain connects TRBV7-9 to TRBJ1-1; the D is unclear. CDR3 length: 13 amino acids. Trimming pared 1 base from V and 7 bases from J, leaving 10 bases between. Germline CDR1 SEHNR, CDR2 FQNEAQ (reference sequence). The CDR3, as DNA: TGTGCCAGCAGCTTAGTAAGGAGGGATGAAGCTTTCTTT. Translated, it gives CASSLVRRDEAFF.

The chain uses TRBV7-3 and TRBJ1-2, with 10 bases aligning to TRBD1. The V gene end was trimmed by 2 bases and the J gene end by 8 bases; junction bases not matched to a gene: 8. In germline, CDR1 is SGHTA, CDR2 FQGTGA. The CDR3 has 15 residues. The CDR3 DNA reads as TGTGCCAGCAGCTTACGGGGACAGGGGAATTCAGGCTACACCTTC. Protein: CASSLRGQGNSGYTF.

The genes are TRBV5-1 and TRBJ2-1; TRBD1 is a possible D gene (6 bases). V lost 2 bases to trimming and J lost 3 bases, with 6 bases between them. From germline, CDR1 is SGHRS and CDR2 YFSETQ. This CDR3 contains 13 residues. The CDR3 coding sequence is TGCGCCAGCAGCTTACAGGGCTACAATGAGCAGTTCTTC. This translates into CASSLQGYNEQFF.

The chain's CDR3 is CSVTPGDRQGYTF. The CDR3 nucleotides read TGCAGCGTCACCCCGGGGGACCGACAGGGCTACACCTTC. The chain has TRBV29-1 and TRBJ1-2, with D maybe TRBD1 (5 bases). CDR1 is SQVTM and CDR2 is ANQGSEA in the germline V gene. The CDR3 sequence is 13 residues long. Trimming pared 6 bases from V and 8 bases from J, leaving 19 bases between. The whole variable domain, filled in from reference TRBV29-1 and TRBJ1-2, reads SAVISQKPSRDICQRGTSLTIQCQVDSQVTMMFWYRQQPGQSLTLIATANQGSEATYESGFVIDKFPISRPNLTFSTLTVSNMSPEDSSIYLCSVTPGDRQGYTFGSGTRLTVV.

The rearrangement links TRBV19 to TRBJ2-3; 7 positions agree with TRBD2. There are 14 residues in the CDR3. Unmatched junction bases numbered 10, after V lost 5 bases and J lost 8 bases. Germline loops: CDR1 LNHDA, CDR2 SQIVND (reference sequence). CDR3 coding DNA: TGTGCCAGTAGTTCCCAGGGAGGGGATGGTACGCAGTATTTT. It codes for CASSSQGGDGTQYF.

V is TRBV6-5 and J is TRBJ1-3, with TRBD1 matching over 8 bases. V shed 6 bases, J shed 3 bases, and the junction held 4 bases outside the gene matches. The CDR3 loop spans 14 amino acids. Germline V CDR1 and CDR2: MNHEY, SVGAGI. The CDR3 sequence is CASSQGARGNTIYF. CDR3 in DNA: TGTGCCAGCAGCCAGGGGGCGCGTGGAAACACCATATATTTT.

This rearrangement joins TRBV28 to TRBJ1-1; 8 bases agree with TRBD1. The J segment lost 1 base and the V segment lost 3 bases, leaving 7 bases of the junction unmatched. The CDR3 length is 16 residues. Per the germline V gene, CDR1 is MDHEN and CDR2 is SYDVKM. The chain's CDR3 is CASSLAQGASNTEAFF. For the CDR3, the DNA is TGTGCCAGCAGTTTGGCGCAGGGGGCTTCGAACACTGAAGCTTTCTTT.

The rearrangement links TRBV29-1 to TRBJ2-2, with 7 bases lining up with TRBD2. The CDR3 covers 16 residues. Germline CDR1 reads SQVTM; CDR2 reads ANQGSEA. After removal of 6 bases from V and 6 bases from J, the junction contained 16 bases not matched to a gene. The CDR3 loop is CSVATPSGAFSGELFF. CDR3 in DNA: TGCAGCGTCGCAACCCCAAGCGGGGCGTTCTCCGGGGAGCTGTTTTTT.

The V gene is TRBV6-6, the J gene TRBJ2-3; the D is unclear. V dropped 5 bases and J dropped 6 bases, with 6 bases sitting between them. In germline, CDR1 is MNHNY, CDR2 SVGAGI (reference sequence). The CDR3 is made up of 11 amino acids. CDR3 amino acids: CASSPRDTQYF. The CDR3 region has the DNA TGTGCCAGCAGTCCACGGGATACGCAGTATTTT.

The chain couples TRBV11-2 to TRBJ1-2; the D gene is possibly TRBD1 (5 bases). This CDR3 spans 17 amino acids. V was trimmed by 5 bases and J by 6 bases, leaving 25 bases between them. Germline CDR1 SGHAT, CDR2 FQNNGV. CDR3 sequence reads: CASSTRRGNRTSDGYTF. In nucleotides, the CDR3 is TGTGCCAGCAGCACCCGTCGGGGGAATAGGACGTCGGATGGCTACACCTTC. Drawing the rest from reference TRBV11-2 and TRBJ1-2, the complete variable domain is EAGVAQSPRYKIIEKRQSVAFWCNPISGHATLYWYQQILGQGPKLLIQFQNNGVVDDSQLPKDRFSAERLKGVDSTLKIQPAKLEDSAVYLCASSTRRGNRTSDGYTFGSGTRLTVV.

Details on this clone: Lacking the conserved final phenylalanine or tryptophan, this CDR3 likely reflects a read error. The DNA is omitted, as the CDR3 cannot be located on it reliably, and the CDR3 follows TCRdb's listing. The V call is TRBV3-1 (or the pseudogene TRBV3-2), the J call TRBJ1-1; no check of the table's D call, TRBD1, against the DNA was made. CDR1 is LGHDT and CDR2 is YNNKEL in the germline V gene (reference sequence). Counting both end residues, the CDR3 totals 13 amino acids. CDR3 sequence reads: CASSQGPGGTYSL.